This T cell receptor (beta chain) was identified in a study of regulatory T cells in long-lasting Graves disease. Ten or more counts support this clonotype. Its target is not known. Stated time point: newly diagnosed GD, antithyroid drugs for less than 3 months. PBMC-extracted RNA yielded the TCR library. According to the study, TCR beta libraries were built with iRepertoire HTBI primers and CDR3-region Arm-PCR. Via MiXCR, TCRdb re-called the multiplex PCR reads, giving one row per CDR3 protein. The table includes fewer than 550,000 distinct CDR3 sequences, about a sixth detected once. Overall study results and limits: The sample size was small, and this may have reduced accuracy.

The data also belong to a second study, concerning T cells in Graves' hyperthyroidism and ophthalmopathy. That source adds: In blood, most of the thyroid clonotypes expanded above 0.001 were also present.

The TCR was taken from a woman between 18 and 29 years old with Graves disease. Sequencing used peripheral blood mononuclear cells (PBMCs), obtained at new diagnosis, from a patient treated with antithyroid drugs.

The CDR3 bases are TGCAGCGCCCGGGGGGCAGGGGGAGGTCTTAACTATGGCTACACCTTC. Amino acids: CSARGAGGGLNYGYTF. The chain employs TRBV29-1 and TRBJ1-2, with 7 bases aligning to TRBD1. The CDR3 has 16 amino acids. Germline V lookup: CDR1 SQVTM, CDR2 ANQGSEA. Germline trimming cut 7 bases from V and 1 base from J; bases unmatched to any gene: 15. The entire variable domain, with the rest obtained from reference TRBV29-1 and TRBJ1-2, is as follows: SAVISQKPSRDICQRGTSLTIQCQVDSQVTMMFWYRQQPGQSLTLIATANQGSEATYESGFVIDKFPISRPNLTFSTLTVSNMSPEDSSIYLCSARGAGGGLNYGYTFGSGTRLTVV.